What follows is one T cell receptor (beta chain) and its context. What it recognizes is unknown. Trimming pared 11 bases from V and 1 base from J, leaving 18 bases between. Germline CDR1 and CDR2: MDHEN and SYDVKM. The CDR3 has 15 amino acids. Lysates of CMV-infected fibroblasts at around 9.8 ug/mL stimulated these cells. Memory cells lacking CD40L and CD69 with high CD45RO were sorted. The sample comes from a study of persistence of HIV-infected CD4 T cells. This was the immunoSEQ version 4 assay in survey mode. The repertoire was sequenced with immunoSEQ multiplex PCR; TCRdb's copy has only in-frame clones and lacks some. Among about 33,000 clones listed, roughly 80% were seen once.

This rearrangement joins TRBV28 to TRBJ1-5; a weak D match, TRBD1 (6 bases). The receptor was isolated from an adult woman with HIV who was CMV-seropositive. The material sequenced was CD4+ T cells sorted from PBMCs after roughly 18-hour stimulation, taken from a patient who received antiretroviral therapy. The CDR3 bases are TGTGCCGGGTCAGGGGCCGCGGTAAGCAATCAGCCCCAGCATTTT. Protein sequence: CAGSGAAVSNQPQHF.